This T cell receptor (beta chain) is drawn from a study of T cell responses to AZD1222 COVID-19 vaccine. On the study more broadly: The study pooled second doses at about 4 or about 12 weeks.

Trimming left V 3 bases short and J 6 bases short, with 9 bases between. The germline V gene has CDR1 SGDLS and CDR2 YYNGEE. This CDR3 region has 12 residues. Repertoires were generated with immunoSEQ multiplex PCR, while TCRdb's copy carries only in-frame clones and drops some. The sample gives under 170,000 clones, 85% to 95% of which show up once; 1.3% is in the top ten. This clone was seen a single time. The chain carries TRBV9 and TRBJ2-5; no definite D call. The TCR was taken from an adult in good health. Specimen: peripheral blood, collected on day 0 of AZD1222 vaccination. In DNA form, the CDR3 reads TGTGCCAGCAGCGCTACCATGAAGACCCAGTACTTC. Its protein is CASSATMKTQYF.